The next 15 T cell receptor beta chains were all read from a single sample in a study of metastatic and nonmetastatic thyroid tumors (dated by TCRdb to the early 2020s). Library construction relied on PCR. Sequencing was carried out with an Illumina HiSeq 4000. TCRdb handled the public reads itself, with Q25 trimming in fastp and clone calling in MiXCR, and kept productive beta chains. The table for this sample lists 25,000 to 40,000 clones; approximately 19% of them were counted only once. The ten biggest clones cover under 25% of the sample. None of the patients had been given any treatment before thyroid surgery. The sequencing input was blood. Every receptor here comes from a female donor with papillary thyroid cancer or a benign thyroid nodule (not recorded which). Some clones in this sample may be carry-over from other donors' samples.

This clone was counted ten times or more. The chain carries TRBV4-2 and TRBJ2-3, with D maybe TRBD2 (7 bases). V gave up 7 bases and J gave up 4 bases, with 21 bases separating them. The CDR3 runs 16 residues. In germline, CDR1 is LGHNA, CDR2 YNFKEQ. The CDR3: CASTPRRGGQPDTQYF. The CDR3 DNA is TGTGCCAGCACCCCTCGGAGGGGGGGGCAGCCAGATACGCAGTATTTT.

In this sample, this clone turned up a few times. This chain joins TRBV6-1 and TRBJ2-7; 7 positions match TRBD1. Germline-derived CDR1 and CDR2 are MNHNS and SASEGT. Trimming took 5 bases from V and 0 from J; bases not matched to a gene: 4. The CDR3 is 14 amino acids. CDR3 amino acids: CASSTGQASYEQYF. The CDR3, as DNA: TGTGCCAGCAGTACCGGACAGGCCTCCTACGAGCAGTACTTC.

The J gene is TRBJ1-2, the V gene TRBV20-1, with 10 nucleotides matching TRBD1. CDR3 length: 12 residues. Germline CDR1 DFQATT, CDR2 SNEGSKA (reference sequence). Losses at the gene ends were 5 bases for V and 8 bases for J; bases not matched to a gene: 5. CDR3 sequence reads: CSAGQGVGGYTF. DNA for the CDR3: TGCAGTGCTGGACAGGGGGTGGGAGGCTACACCTTC.

This clone was counted a single time. V and J are TRBV5-1 and TRBJ1-6, with a possible D match to TRBD1 (5 bases). Germline CDR1 is SGHRS and CDR2 is YFSETQ. With 0 bases removed from V and 8 bases from J, the gap between germline ends came to 9 bases. This CDR3 is 14 amino acids long. The CDR3 loop is CASSLAGGDSPLHF. The CDR3 nucleotides are TGCGCCAGCAGCTTGGCCGGGGGAGATTCACCCCTCCACTTT.

This clone was counted a few times. The chain is built from TRBV15 and TRBJ1-4; a weak D match, TRBD1 (5 bases). This CDR3 is built from 15 residues. V lost 1 base to trimming and J lost 7 bases, with 13 bases between them. The V gene's germline CDR1 is LNHNV and CDR2 YYDKDF (reference sequence). Here the CDR3 reads CATSRVYGGGEKLFF. CDR3 coding DNA: TGTGCCACCAGCAGAGTATACGGGGGAGGTGAAAAACTGTTTTTT. Together with reference TRBV15 and TRBJ1-4, the CDR3 gives the full variable domain: DAMVIQNPRYQVTQFGKPVTLSCSQTLNHNVMYWYQQKSSQAPKLLFHYYDKDFNNEADTPDNFQSRRPNTSFCFLDIRSPGLGDTAMYLCATSRVYGGGEKLFFGSGTQLSVL.

The genes are TRBV30 and TRBJ2-1; 8 nucleotides line up with TRBD2. The CDR3 runs 12 residues. Germline trimming cut 0 bases from V and 16 bases from J; bases unmatched to any gene: 8. The V gene's germline CDR1 is GTSNPN and CDR2 SVGIG (reference sequence). CDR3 DNA sequence: TGTGCCTGGAGTGTAGGGCCGGGAGGGAAATTCTTC. Translation gives CAWSVGPGGKFF.

The rearrangement links TRBV6-1 to TRBJ2-7, with unresolved D. This CDR3 has 16 amino acids. Germline assignment: CDR1 MNHNS and CDR2 SASEGT. Trimming pared 6 bases from V and 5 bases from J, leaving 23 bases between. The CDR3 DNA reads TGTGCCAGCAGAGATTACGGATCTCGCTTTCCCGACGAGCAGTACTTC. Translated: CASRDYGSRFPDEQYF.

The chain uses TRBV7-2 and TRBJ2-5; 11 bases align to TRBD1. Unmatched junction bases numbered 6, after V lost 4 bases and J lost 5 bases. CDR3 size: 15 residues. Germline V CDR1 and CDR2: SGHTA, FQGNSA. CDR3 residues: CASSSWTGGWETQYF. Written as DNA, the CDR3 is TGTGCCAGCAGCTCCTGGACAGGGGGCTGGGAGACCCAGTACTTC.

V usage is TRBV28 and J usage is TRBJ2-7, with D perhaps TRBD2 (6 bases). V shed 6 bases and J shed 0 bases, with 18 bases lying between them. CDR3 length equals 16 residues. Germline values: CDR1 MDHEN, CDR2 SYDVKM. The CDR3 here is CASSQPGLISSYEQYF. In DNA, the CDR3 is TGTGCCAGCAGCCAGCCGGGACTGATAAGCTCCTACGAGCAGTACTTC.

Here the CDR3 reads CSARRTGSVDTQYF. CDR3 nucleotides: TGCAGTGCTCGCAGGACAGGGTCAGTAGATACGCAGTATTTT. The V and J genes are TRBV20-1 and TRBJ2-3; 8 bases match TRBD1. J lost 5 bases, V lost 5 bases, and 9 bases had no gene match. The CDR3 consists of 14 residues. Germline CDR1 is DFQATT and CDR2 is SNEGSKA (reference sequence).

The V gene is TRBV20-1, the J gene TRBJ2-3; D not resolved. V was pared by 4 bases and J by 1 base, with 6 bases between. CDR3 length equals 12 residues. Per germline, CDR1 DFQATT and CDR2 SNEGSKA (reference sequence). The CDR3 reads CSANPGTDTQYF. The CDR3 DNA reads as TGCAGTGCTAATCCCGGCACAGATACGCAGTATTTT.

This clone occurred many times. J is TRBJ1-3 and V is TRBV7-6; D is perhaps TRBD1 (6 bases). Trimming pared 1 base from V and 9 bases from J, leaving 22 bases between. CDR3 size: 17 residues. Looked up from germline, CDR1 is SGHVS and CDR2 is FNYEAQ. CDR3 loop: CASSLVSPGEGARTIYF. DNA for the CDR3: TGTGCCAGCAGCTTAGTATCCCCAGGGGAGGGAGCTCGCACCATATATTTT.

In its sample, this clone was seen many times. This may come from a read error, since a much larger clone is one base off. The rearrangement uses TRBV7-3 and TRBJ1-1; possible D gene TRBD1, 5 bases. The CDR3 has 13 residues. Germline lookup yields CDR1 SGHTA and CDR2 FQGTGA. The CDR3 DNA reads as TGTGCCGGCAGCTCCGGACAAAACACTGAAGCTTTCTTT. Amino acids: CAGSSGQNTEAFF. Together with reference TRBV7-3 and TRBJ1-1, the CDR3 gives the full variable domain: GAGVSQTPSNKVTEKGKYVELRCDPISGHTALYWYRQSLGQGPEFLIYFQGTGAADDSGLPNDRFFAVRPEGSVSTLKIQRTERGDSAVYLCAGSSGQNTEAFFGQGTRLTVV.

Many counts were recorded for this clone. The V gene is TRBV7-2, the J gene TRBJ1-5; D gene ambiguous. Germline V gene lookup returns CDR1 SGHTA and CDR2 FQGNSA. The CDR3 is made up of 14 amino acids. V gave up 3 bases and J gave up 7 bases, with 13 bases separating them. CDR3 nucleotide sequence: TGTGCCAGCAGCTTTCCTGGGGTTGAGCAGCCCCAGCATTTT. Translation gives CASSFPGVEQPQHF.

This clone counts as medium-sized. This chain links TRBV6-1 with TRBJ1-1, with TRBD1 as a possible D gene (5 bases). Germline V gene lookup returns CDR1 MNHNS and CDR2 SASEGT. The CDR3 runs to 13 residues. V was shortened by 8 bases and J by 3 bases, with 13 bases between the two germline ends. For the CDR3, the DNA is TGTGCCAGCGCCCGGGGGTTTGACACTGAAGCTTTCTTT. Translation: CASARGFDTEAFF.